What follows are 2 T cell receptor beta chains derived from one specimen sequenced in a study of CD8+ T cells in alopecia areata. Sequencing relied on a cDNA template that was reverse transcribed from extracted RNA. Only in-frame clones appear in the TCRdb table, and some are missing; sequencing was by immunoSEQ multiplex PCR. The sample has about 64,000 clones; around 40% are singletons. The sample was NKG2D-low CD8+ T cells sorted from blood. Every receptor here comes from a human donor with alopecia areata.

This clone has more than one count but fewer than ten. The J gene is TRBJ2-3, the V gene TRBV14, with 9 bases that match TRBD1. Germline lookup yields CDR1 SGHDN and CDR2 FVKESK. The CDR3 is 15 amino acids. Losses at the gene ends were 4 bases for V and 0 bases for J; bases not matched to a gene: 2. This chain's CDR3 is CASSLGTGSTDTQYF. The CDR3 region has the DNA TGTGCCAGCAGCCTCGGGACAGGGAGCACAGATACGCAGTATTTT. Supplemented by reference TRBV14 and TRBJ2-3, the full variable domain reads EAGVTQFPSHSVIEKGQTVTLRCDPISGHDNLYWYRRVMGKEIKFLLHFVKESKQDESGMPNNRFLAERTGGTYSTLKVQPAELEDSGVYFCASSLGTGSTDTQYFGPGTRLTVL.

This clone occurred a few times. The chain is built from TRBV30 and TRBJ2-2, with D maybe TRBD1 (6 bases). V was clipped by 0 bases and J by 3 bases, with 11 bases between them. The CDR3 spans 15 residues. CDR1 is GTSNPN and CDR2 is SVGIG in the germline V gene (reference sequence). The CDR3 DNA reads TGTGCCTGGAGTGTACAGGGCTTAGACACCGGGGAGCTGTTTTTT. Its protein is CAWSVQGLDTGELFF.